This T cell receptor (beta chain) was captured in a study of T cell repertoires in cytomegalovirus infection. Study-level information: In the study, CMV epitopes included recently identified HLA-C-restricted and well-studied HLA-B-restricted ones. Findings and caveats of the study: Identification of carriers of CMV plus the relevant HLA was achieved through cumulative public TCR beta family frequency.

A note on this clonotype: Its antigen remains unidentified.

TCRdb ran MiXCR on the reads and lists one entry per CDR3 protein. The table includes around 710,000 distinct CDR3 sequences, under 35% detected once. The receptor was isolated from a human donor in good health (CMV status not recorded). Some clones in this sample may be carry-over from other donors' samples. The sequenced sample was cultured CD8+ T cells from PBMCs, obtained from culture after CMV antigen stimulation.

The CDR3 bases are TGTGCCAGCAGGTTGGGTAGTAAAACCGGGGAGCTGTTTTTT. It translates to CASRLGSKTGELFF. This chain connects TRBV7-9 to TRBJ2-2; D not resolved. Germline V gives CDR1 SEHNR, CDR2 FQNEAQ (reference sequence). CDR3 length equals 14 residues. Trimming removed 6 bases from V and 5 bases from J, with 13 bases in between.